These T cell receptor beta chains were read from a single sample in a study of monozygotic twins with cystic fibrosis. Clones were sequenced by immunoSEQ multiplex PCR, and TCRdb holds only the in-frame ones, with some missing. This table holds tens of thousands of clones, about nine tenths found once. Material for sequencing was blood. These receptors all come from a girl aged 2-10 years with cystic fibrosis. CDR3s include the opening cysteine and the closing phenylalanine or tryptophan. The order of the fields is D gene, clone size, J gene, V gene, CDR3 protein, CDR3 DNA. The D gene is left open where the match is weak. Size is omitted from some rows. Given values are once, few, many or a class for expanded clones.

d_call: TRBD1; clone_size: -; j_call: TRBJ1-6; v_call: TRBV5-4; cdr3_aa: CASSLPVPGQINSPLHF; cdr3_nt: TGTGCCAGCAGCTTGCCTGTACCGGGACAGATAAATTCACCCCTCCACTTT
d_call: TRBD2; clone_size: -; j_call: TRBJ2-2; v_call: TRBV7-9; cdr3_aa: CASSPELAGVTGELFF; cdr3_nt: TGTGCCAGCAGCCCAGAACTAGCGGGGGTCACCGGGGAGCTGTTTTTT
d_call: -; clone_size: -; j_call: TRBJ2-7; v_call: TRBV21-1; cdr3_aa: CASSKEEGQGAYEQYF; cdr3_nt: TGTGCCAGCAGCAAAGAAGAGGGACAGGGGGCCTACGAGCAGTACTTC
d_call: -; clone_size: -; j_call: TRBJ2-5; v_call: TRBV7-2; cdr3_aa: CASSLSGSQETQYF; cdr3_nt: TGTGCCAGCAGCTTAAGCGGATCTCAAGAGACCCAGTACTTC
d_call: -; clone_size: -; j_call: TRBJ1-1; v_call: TRBV5-1; cdr3_aa: CASSLVRGNTEAFF; cdr3_nt: TGCGCCAGCAGCTTGGTCAGAGGGAACACTGAAGCTTTCTTT
d_call: -; clone_size: -; j_call: TRBJ2-3; v_call: TRBV9; cdr3_aa: CASSAGGPTDTQYF; cdr3_nt: TGTGCCAGCAGCGCCGGGGGGCCCACAGATACGCAGTATTTT
d_call: -; clone_size: -; j_call: TRBJ1-4; v_call: TRBV18; cdr3_aa: CASSPPTVNEKLFF; cdr3_nt: TGTGCCAGCTCACCACCGACTGTCAATGAAAAACTGTTTTTT
d_call: TRBD1; clone_size: -; j_call: TRBJ1-5; v_call: TRBV6-5; cdr3_aa: CASSRQGGQPQHF; cdr3_nt: TGTGCCAGCAGTAGACAGGGGGGTCAGCCCCAGCATTTT
d_call: -; clone_size: -; j_call: TRBJ1-3; v_call: TRBV18; cdr3_aa: CASSPSSLRAGNTIYF; cdr3_nt: TGTGCCAGCTCACCATCTAGCCTCCGGGCGGGAAACACCATATATTTT
d_call: TRBD2; clone_size: -; j_call: TRBJ2-3; v_call: TRBV27; cdr3_aa: CASRPGLAGGRATDTQYF; cdr3_nt: TGTGCCAGCAGACCTGGACTAGCGGGGGGGCGGGCCACAGATACGCAGTATTTT
d_call: -; clone_size: -; j_call: TRBJ1-2; v_call: TRBV5-1; cdr3_aa: CASKPGSSSNYGYTF; cdr3_nt: TGCGCCAGCAAACCGGGGAGTTCCTCTAACTATGGCTACACCTTC
d_call: -; clone_size: -; j_call: TRBJ2-1; v_call: TRBV25-1; cdr3_aa: CASSEVVGDGTREYEQFF; cdr3_nt: TGTGCCAGCAGTGAAGTGGTGGGAGATGGGACGCGGGAATATGAGCAGTTCTTC
d_call: -; clone_size: -; j_call: TRBJ2-1; v_call: TRBV5-1; cdr3_aa: CASSPLEVGNNEQFF; cdr3_nt: TGCGCCAGCAGCCCACTAGAAGTTGGGAACAATGAGCAGTTCTTC
d_call: -; clone_size: -; j_call: TRBJ1-2; v_call: TRBV9; cdr3_aa: CASSVGDNYGYTF; cdr3_nt: TGTGCCAGCAGCGTAGGGGACAACTATGGCTACACCTTC
d_call: -; clone_size: -; j_call: TRBJ1-2; v_call: TRBV30; cdr3_aa: CAIKSRNYGYTF; cdr3_nt: TGTGCTATAAAAAGTAGGAACTATGGCTACACCTTC
d_call: -; clone_size: -; j_call: TRBJ2-7; v_call: TRBV4-1; cdr3_aa: CASSQVKGIYEQYF; cdr3_nt: TGCGCCAGCAGCCAAGTTAAGGGGATCTACGAGCAGTACTTC
d_call: -; clone_size: -; j_call: TRBJ1-4; v_call: TRBV5-1; cdr3_aa: CASSWTATNEKLFF; cdr3_nt: TGCGCCAGCAGCTGGACAGCAACTAATGAAAAACTGTTTTTT
d_call: -; clone_size: -; j_call: TRBJ1-1; v_call: TRBV6-4; cdr3_aa: CASSVRSNTEAFF; cdr3_nt: TGTGCCAGCAGTGTACGTAGTAACACTGAAGCTTTCTTT
d_call: -; clone_size: once; j_call: TRBJ2-3; v_call: TRBV13; cdr3_aa: CASSPRQAAPYTDTQYF; cdr3_nt: TGTGCCAGCAGCCCCAGACAGGCTGCCCCGTACACAGATACGCAGTATTTT
d_call: -; clone_size: -; j_call: TRBJ2-2; v_call: TRBV29-1; cdr3_aa: CSVAVGRSTGELFF; cdr3_nt: TGCAGCGTTGCGGTGGGTCGGAGCACCGGGGAGCTGTTTTTT
d_call: TRBD1; clone_size: -; j_call: TRBJ2-7; v_call: TRBV25-1; cdr3_aa: CASSESRTGGTYEQYF; cdr3_nt: TGTGCCAGCAGTGAATCGAGGACAGGAGGTACCTACGAGCAGTACTTC
d_call: TRBD1; clone_size: -; j_call: TRBJ2-5; v_call: TRBV5-6; cdr3_aa: CASSLRRTGVTRETQYF; cdr3_nt: TGTGCCAGCAGCTTGCGTAGGACAGGGGTCACTCGAGAGACCCAGTACTTC
d_call: -; clone_size: -; j_call: TRBJ2-7; v_call: TRBV20-1; cdr3_aa: CSAMLGAQYF; cdr3_nt: TGCAGTGCTATGTTGGGCGCGCAGTACTTC
d_call: TRBD1; clone_size: -; j_call: TRBJ2-1; v_call: TRBV4-2; cdr3_aa: CASSQEDAGQGTIGEFF; cdr3_nt: TGTGCCAGCAGCCAAGAAGATGCGGGACAGGGTACCATAGGAGAGTTCTTC
d_call: TRBD1; clone_size: -; j_call: TRBJ2-1; v_call: TRBV30; cdr3_aa: CAWSFLARTGGEQFF; cdr3_nt: TGTGCCTGGAGTTTTTTGGCCAGGACAGGTGGAGAACAGTTCTTC
d_call: -; clone_size: -; j_call: TRBJ2-7; v_call: TRBV5-1; cdr3_aa: CASSLDTYEQYF; cdr3_nt: TGCGCCAGCAGCTTGGACACCTACGAGCAGTACTTC
d_call: -; clone_size: -; j_call: TRBJ1-2; v_call: TRBV18; cdr3_aa: CASSLQGANYGYTF; cdr3_nt: TGTGCCAGCTCACTCCAGGGAGCTAACTATGGCTACACCTTC
d_call: -; clone_size: -; j_call: TRBJ2-1; v_call: TRBV27; cdr3_aa: CASTPSSYNEQFF; cdr3_nt: TGTGCCAGCACCCCGAGCTCCTACAATGAGCAGTTCTTC
d_call: -; clone_size: -; j_call: TRBJ2-5; v_call: TRBV5-6; cdr3_aa: CASSLRPRGETQYF; cdr3_nt: TGTGCCAGCAGCTTGAGGCCCCGGGGAGAGACCCAGTACTTC
d_call: -; clone_size: -; j_call: TRBJ1-1; v_call: TRBV2; cdr3_aa: CASRDVWQSPEAFF; cdr3_nt: TGTGCCAGCAGGGACGTTTGGCAGTCCCCTGAAGCTTTCTTT
d_call: -; clone_size: once; j_call: TRBJ2-5; v_call: TRBV5-8; cdr3_aa: CASSLQGAGETQYF; cdr3_nt: TGTGCCAGCAGCTTGCAGGGAGCCGGAGAGACCCAGTACTTC
d_call: -; clone_size: -; j_call: TRBJ2-7; v_call: TRBV5-1; cdr3_aa: CASSLGDYEQYF; cdr3_nt: TGCGCCAGCAGCTTGGGGGATTACGAGCAGTACTTC
d_call: TRBD2; clone_size: -; j_call: TRBJ2-7; v_call: TRBV7-8; cdr3_aa: CASSEGERGGVEQYF; cdr3_nt: TGTGCCAGCAGCGAGGGGGAGCGGGGGGGAGTTGAGCAGTACTTC
d_call: -; clone_size: -; j_call: TRBJ2-5; v_call: TRBV5-4; cdr3_aa: CASSLVNRAQETQYF; cdr3_nt: TGTGCCAGCAGCTTGGTTAACAGGGCCCAAGAGACCCAGTACTTC
d_call: -; clone_size: -; j_call: TRBJ1-5; v_call: TRBV7-9; cdr3_aa: CASSLGTHQPQHF; cdr3_nt: TGTGCCAGCAGCTTAGGGACGCATCAGCCCCAGCATTTT
d_call: -; clone_size: -; j_call: TRBJ1-1; v_call: TRBV30; cdr3_aa: CALRPPPEAFF; cdr3_nt: TGTGCCCTAAGGCCGCCTCCCGAAGCTTTCTTT
d_call: TRBD1; clone_size: -; j_call: TRBJ2-5; v_call: TRBV5-1; cdr3_aa: CASSHDRGQETQYF; cdr3_nt: TGCGCCAGCAGCCATGACAGGGGCCAAGAGACCCAGTACTTC
d_call: -; clone_size: few; j_call: TRBJ1-4; v_call: TRBV4-2; cdr3_aa: CASSQATEKLFF; cdr3_nt: TGTGCCAGCAGCCAAGCCACCGAAAAACTGTTTTTT
d_call: -; clone_size: once; j_call: TRBJ2-7; v_call: TRBV7-8; cdr3_aa: CASSIGQSSYEQYF; cdr3_nt: TGTGCCAGCAGCATAGGACAGAGCTCCTACGAGCAGTACTTC
d_call: -; clone_size: few; j_call: TRBJ2-7; v_call: TRBV27; cdr3_aa: CATGQRPSSYEQYF; cdr3_nt: TGTGCCACAGGACAGAGGCCTTCTTCCTACGAGCAGTACTTC